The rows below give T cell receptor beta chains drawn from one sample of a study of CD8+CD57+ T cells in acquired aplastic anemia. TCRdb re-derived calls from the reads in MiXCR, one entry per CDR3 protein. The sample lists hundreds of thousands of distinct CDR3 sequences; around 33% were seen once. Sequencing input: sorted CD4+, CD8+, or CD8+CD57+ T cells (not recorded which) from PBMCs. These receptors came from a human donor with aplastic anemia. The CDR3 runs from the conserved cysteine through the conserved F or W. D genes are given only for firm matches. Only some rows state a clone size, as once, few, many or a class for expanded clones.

DNA: TGTGCCAGCAGTTACCGCGATAGTGTCGGGGAGCTGTTTTTT; CDR3: CASSYRDSVGELFF; V: TRBV2; D: NA; length: 14; J: TRBJ2-2; size: NA
DNA: TGTGCCAGCAGCTTCTGGACAGGGGCGTTAGCTAACTATGGCTACACCTTC; CDR3: CASSFWTGALANYGYTF; V: TRBV7-9; D: TRBD1; length: 17; J: TRBJ1-2; size: many
DNA: TGTGCCAGCGGTCAGATTAATTCACCCCTCCACTTT; CDR3: CASGQINSPLHF; V: TRBV7-9; D: NA; length: 12; J: TRBJ1-6; size: many
DNA: TGCGCCAGCAGCTTGGAGGACAGGGGGGAGACCCAGTACTTC; CDR3: CASSLEDRGETQYF; V: TRBV5-1; D: TRBD1; length: 14; J: TRBJ2-5; size: NA
DNA: TGTGCCAGCAGCGTCCGGGACTATACGCAGTATTTT; CDR3: CASSVRDYTQYF; V: TRBV7-2; D: NA; length: 12; J: TRBJ2-3; size: many
DNA: TGCGCCAGCAGCCAAGTGATCTATAGCAATCAGCCCCAGCATTTT; CDR3: CASSQVIYSNQPQHF; V: TRBV4-1; D: NA; length: 15; J: TRBJ1-5; size: few
DNA: TGCAGCGTAGGGACAGGGCCATACACCTTC; CDR3: CSVGTGPYTF; V: TRBV29-1; D: TRBD1; length: 10; J: TRBJ1-2; size: NA
DNA: TGTGCCTGGAGGGGAACAGGGGCTGGAAACACCATATATTTT; CDR3: CAWRGTGAGNTIYF; V: TRBV30; D: TRBD1; length: 14; J: TRBJ1-3; size: NA
DNA: TGTGCCTGGATGGGGACTAGCGGGGCTAAAGAGCAGTACTTC; CDR3: CAWMGTSGAKEQYF; V: TRBV30; D: TRBD2; length: 14; J: TRBJ2-7; size: few
DNA: TGTGCCAGCAGCTCCAAGGGTCCGGACTACTTGCTCCTCCACTTT; CDR3: CASSSKGPDYLLLHF; V: TRBV7-9; D: NA; length: 15; J: TRBJ1-6; size: NA
DNA: TGTGCCAGCAGCGTAGGCAGTAGCGGGGCAACAGATACGCAGTATTTT; CDR3: CASSVGSSGATDTQYF; V: TRBV9; D: TRBD2; length: 16; J: TRBJ2-3; size: many
DNA: TGTGCCAGCAGCCCTACTATCGGGACAGGGTATGGCTACACCTTC; CDR3: CASSPTIGTGYGYTF; V: TRBV3-1; D: TRBD1; length: 15; J: TRBJ1-2; size: NA
DNA: TGCAGTGCGCAAGGGCGGGGAACCGGGGAGCTGTTTTTT; CDR3: CSAQGRGTGELFF; V: TRBV20-1; D: NA; length: 13; J: TRBJ2-2; size: few
DNA: TGCGCCAGCAGCCATCCGAATCAGCCCCAGCATTTT; CDR3: CASSHPNQPQHF; V: TRBV4-1; D: NA; length: 12; J: TRBJ1-5; size: many
DNA: TGTGCCAGCAGCCCCTATCTAGCGGGAGCAGAGACCCAGTACTTC; CDR3: CASSPYLAGAETQYF; V: TRBV13; D: TRBD2; length: 15; J: TRBJ2-5; size: NA
DNA: TGTGCCACCAGTGATTCTCGGGGGGTCACAGATACGCAGTATTTT; CDR3: CATSDSRGVTDTQYF; V: TRBV24-1; D: TRBD2; length: 15; J: TRBJ2-3; size: many
DNA: TGTGCCAGCAGCCCGGTTAGCAATCAGCCCCAGCATTTT; CDR3: CASSPVSNQPQHF; V: TRBV14; D: NA; length: 13; J: TRBJ1-5; size: many
DNA: TGTGCCAGCAGTTACGATGCAGGCTCCTACGAGCAGTACTTC; CDR3: CASSYDAGSYEQYF; V: TRBV10-3; D: NA; length: 14; J: TRBJ2-7; size: few
DNA: TGTGCCAGCAGCTTAAATTCAGGCACAGAAACCCAGTACTTC; CDR3: CASSLNSGTETQYF; V: TRBV7-3; D: NA; length: 14; J: TRBJ2-5; size: few
DNA: TGTGCCAGTAGTCCGGGACGACAAAGGGGCTACACCTTC; CDR3: CASSPGRQRGYTF; V: TRBV19; D: NA; length: 13; J: TRBJ1-2; size: NA
DNA: TGCAGCGCTACCGGGACTGAGACCCAGTACTTC; CDR3: CSATGTETQYF; V: TRBV29-1; D: NA; length: 11; J: TRBJ2-5; size: many
DNA: TGTGCCAGCAGTAGACAGGGCCCCTACAATGAGCAGTTCTTC; CDR3: CASSRQGPYNEQFF; V: TRBV6-1; D: TRBD1; length: 14; J: TRBJ2-1; size: few
DNA: TGTGCCATCAGCAATGCTCAGGGGGCGATCGCTGAAGCTTTCTTT; CDR3: CAISNAQGAIAEAFF; V: TRBV10-3; D: TRBD1; length: 15; J: TRBJ1-1; size: many
DNA: TGCAGTGCTAAGGCGGGAGCATCAAATGAGCAGTTCTTC; CDR3: CSAKAGASNEQFF; V: TRBV20-1; D: TRBD2; length: 13; J: TRBJ2-1; size: NA
DNA: TGTGCCATCACCCAGACAGGGGGCTCCTACAATGAGCAGTTCTTC; CDR3: CAITQTGGSYNEQFF; V: TRBV10-3; D: TRBD1; length: 15; J: TRBJ2-1; size: NA
DNA: TGCGCCAGCAGCCAAAACAGGGGTGAATCTGGAAACACCATATATTTT; CDR3: CASSQNRGESGNTIYF; V: TRBV10-1; D: TRBD1; length: 16; J: TRBJ1-3; size: NA
DNA: TGTGCCAGCAGTTTTAGATCGCGGCAGGGGAGCACTGAAGCTTTCTTT; CDR3: CASSFRSRQGSTEAFF; V: TRBV7-6; D: NA; length: 16; J: TRBJ1-1; size: many
DNA: TGTGCCAGCAGTTCATGGGACAGGGGGACGGACCGGTCACCCCTCCACTTT; CDR3: CASSSWDRGTDRSPLHF; V: TRBV6-1; D: TRBD1; length: 17; J: TRBJ1-6; size: many
DNA: TGTGCCGGCTCAAACCAGCCCCCTTGGGGCAATCAGCCCCAGCATTTT; CDR3: CAGSNQPPWGNQPQHF; V: TRBV18; D: NA; length: 16; J: TRBJ1-5; size: NA
DNA: TGTGCCAGCAGTTACGGGGAGGGGTCAGAGCAGTACTTC; CDR3: CASSYGEGSEQYF; V: TRBV6-5; D: TRBD2; length: 13; J: TRBJ2-7; size: NA
DNA: TGTGCCAGCGGGGACACCTACTCTGGAAACACCATATATTTT; CDR3: CASGDTYSGNTIYF; V: TRBV10-3; D: NA; length: 14; J: TRBJ1-3; size: few
DNA: TGTGCCAGCAGCTCCACCCGAGGAGAAAAACTGTTTTTT; CDR3: CASSSTRGEKLFF; V: TRBV5-5; D: NA; length: 13; J: TRBJ1-4; size: NA
DNA: TGCGCCAGCAGCTTTATGGGCAGGGAAGGAGAAAAACGGTTTTTT; CDR3: CASSFMGREGEKRFF; V: TRBV5-1; D: NA; length: 15; J: TRBJ1-4; size: NA
DNA: TGTGCCAGCAGCTTAACGCCGGGACTACCAAACGGGAATGAGCAGTTCTTC; CDR3: CASSLTPGLPNGNEQFF; V: TRBV11-1; D: TRBD2; length: 17; J: TRBJ2-1; size: NA
DNA: TGTGCCACCAGCAGAGGTCTAGAGGAGACCCAGTACTTC; CDR3: CATSRGLEETQYF; V: TRBV15; D: NA; length: 13; J: TRBJ2-5; size: many
DNA: TGTGCCAGCCGACTGACAGGGATAAACCAGCCCCAGCATTTT; CDR3: CASRLTGINQPQHF; V: TRBV7-6; D: TRBD1; length: 14; J: TRBJ1-5; size: many
DNA: TGTGCCTCAGAGGGGGGCAACGAGCAGTACTTC; CDR3: CASEGGNEQYF; V: TRBV6-1; D: NA; length: 11; J: TRBJ2-7; size: NA
DNA: TGTGCCATCAGTGGGGGACAGGGCTACGGCTACACCTTC; CDR3: CAISGGQGYGYTF; V: TRBV10-3; D: TRBD1; length: 13; J: TRBJ1-2; size: NA
DNA: TGTGCCAGCAGGATACATCGGGACACTGAAGCTTTCTTT; CDR3: CASRIHRDTEAFF; V: TRBV7-3; D: NA; length: 13; J: TRBJ1-1; size: many
DNA: TGTGCCAGCAGCCTGTCGACAGGGGGTTCTGAAAAACTGTTTTTT; CDR3: CASSLSTGGSEKLFF; V: TRBV7-6; D: TRBD1; length: 15; J: TRBJ1-4; size: few
DNA: TGTGCCAGCAGCTTAAGAAGTGACACGGGCTACACCTTC; CDR3: CASSLRSDTGYTF; V: TRBV7-9; D: NA; length: 13; J: TRBJ1-2; size: many
DNA: TGTGCCAGCAGTTACACGCCCTATGGCTACACCTTC; CDR3: CASSYTPYGYTF; V: TRBV6-5; D: NA; length: 12; J: TRBJ1-2; size: many
DNA: TGTGCCAGCAGCGCTAGCGGGAGCACAGATACGCAGTATTTT; CDR3: CASSASGSTDTQYF; V: TRBV2; D: TRBD2; length: 14; J: TRBJ2-3; size: NA
DNA: TGTGCCAGCAGCTCACAAGGACAGGGGAAATACAATGAGCAGTTCTTC; CDR3: CASSSQGQGKYNEQFF; V: TRBV7-3; D: TRBD1; length: 16; J: TRBJ2-1; size: few
DNA: TGTGCCAGCAGCCCCCGATACGAGCAGTACTTC; CDR3: CASSPRYEQYF; V: TRBV7-8; D: NA; length: 11; J: TRBJ2-7; size: few
DNA: TGTGCCCAGGGGGGCTCTCACAATGAGCAGTTCTTC; CDR3: CAQGGSHNEQFF; V: TRBV24-1; D: NA; length: 12; J: TRBJ2-1; size: NA
DNA: TGTGCCAGCAGTCAGCAAGGGGAACGCAATCAGCCCCAGCATTTT; CDR3: CASSQQGERNQPQHF; V: TRBV2; D: NA; length: 15; J: TRBJ1-5; size: many
DNA: TGTGCCAGTAGTATCTGGGGACAGAACACTGAAGCTTTCTTT; CDR3: CASSIWGQNTEAFF; V: TRBV19; D: NA; length: 14; J: TRBJ1-1; size: NA
DNA: TGTGCCACCAGTGAAAAGGGACAGGGGTTCTACAATGAGCAGTTCTTC; CDR3: CATSEKGQGFYNEQFF; V: TRBV24-1; D: TRBD1; length: 16; J: TRBJ2-1; size: many
DNA: TGCGCCAGCAGCTTGGTCCAAGGCGACAGAGAAGCTTTCTTT; CDR3: CASSLVQGDREAFF; V: TRBV5-1; D: NA; length: 14; J: TRBJ1-1; size: NA
DNA: TGTGCCAGCACCTCAGGGACTGGAAACACCATATATTTT; CDR3: CASTSGTGNTIYF; V: TRBV6-1; D: NA; length: 13; J: TRBJ1-3; size: NA
DNA: TGTGCCAGCAGCGAATCAGGGATACTGAACACTGAAGCTTTCTTT; CDR3: CASSESGILNTEAFF; V: TRBV2; D: NA; length: 15; J: TRBJ1-1; size: many
DNA: TGTGCCAGCAGCCAAGGAGGGAGGCGGAAGACTTTT; CDR3: CASSQGGRRKTF; V: TRBV3-1; D: NA; length: 12; J: TRBJ2-3; size: few